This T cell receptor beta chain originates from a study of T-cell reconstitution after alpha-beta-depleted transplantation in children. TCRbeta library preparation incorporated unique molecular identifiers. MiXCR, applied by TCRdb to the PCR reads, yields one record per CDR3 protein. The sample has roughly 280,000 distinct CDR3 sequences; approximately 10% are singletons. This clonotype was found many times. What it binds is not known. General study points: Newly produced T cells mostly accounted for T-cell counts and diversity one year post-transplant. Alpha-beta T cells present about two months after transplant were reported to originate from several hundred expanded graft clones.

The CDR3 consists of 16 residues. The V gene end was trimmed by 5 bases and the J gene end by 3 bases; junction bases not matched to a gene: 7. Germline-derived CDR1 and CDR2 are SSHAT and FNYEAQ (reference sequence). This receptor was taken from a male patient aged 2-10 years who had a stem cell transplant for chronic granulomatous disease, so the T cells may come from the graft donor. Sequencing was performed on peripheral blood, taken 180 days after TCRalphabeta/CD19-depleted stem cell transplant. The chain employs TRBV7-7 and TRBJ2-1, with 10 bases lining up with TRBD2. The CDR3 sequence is CASSPRTSGLYNEQFF. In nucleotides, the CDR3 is TGTGCCAGCAGCCCTAGGACTAGCGGACTCTACAATGAGCAGTTCTTC.